Given below is one T cell receptor (beta chain) in context. Some clones are missing from TCRdb's copy, which holds only in-frame ones; the method was immunoSEQ multiplex PCR. The sample records about 1.5 million clones, 96% being singletons. The data derive from a study of shared clonotypes between healthy human individuals. Germline V gene lookup returns CDR1 SGHTS and CDR2 YDEGEE. The CDR3 length is 14 residues. With 1 base removed from V and 8 bases from J, the gap between germline ends came to 15 bases. This TCR derives from a man younger than 40 in good health. Sequencing was carried out using naive CD4+ T cells sorted from blood. The subset: CD45RA+ positively selected. The J gene is TRBJ1-2, the V gene TRBV5-8, with D maybe TRBD1 (5 bases). CDR3 nucleotide sequence: TGTGCCAGCAGCTTGCTCTTCCTTAAGGGGGGCTACACCTTC. This encodes CASSLLFLKGGYTF.